This T cell receptor beta chain was obtained from a study of cytotoxic CD8 clonotypes in ibrutinib-treated CLL. As for this clone: What it binds is unknown.

The V end lost 0 bases, the J end lost 3 bases, and 19 bases lay between the germline ends. The germline V gene has CDR1 SGDLS and CDR2 YYNGEE. The CDR3 consists of 18 residues. Targeted sequencing depth ranged from 1 in 200,000 to 1 in 1 million T cells. Using immunoSEQ multiplex PCR, the repertoire was profiled, and TCRdb retains in-frame clones only, with some absent. The sample yields some 200,000 clones, 79% seen once. Whole-study results and caveats: Once treatment began, public clonotypes, which were uncommon, contracted or stayed stable.

This material consisted of PBMCs, taken after 12 months of ibrutinib treatment. V usage is TRBV9 and J usage is TRBJ2-1; no clear D. The TCR originated in a human donor with chronic lymphocytic leukemia. This CDR3 is CASSVGRVGFSVYNEQFF. CDR3 sequence (DNA): TGTGCCAGCAGCGTAGGACGGGTTGGGTTCTCGGTCTACAATGAGCAGTTCTTC.